These T cell receptor beta chains were read from a single sample in a study of blood T cell repertoires in COVID-19. Data came from immunoSEQ multiplex PCR; TCRdb stores just in-frame clones and leaves some out. The table lists about 460,000 clones, 75% to 90% of them singletons. Sequenced material: PBMCs or T cells enriched from blood (not recorded which). All receptors come from a woman aged 60-70 years who had recovered from COVID-19. CDR3s include the opening cysteine and the closing phenylalanine or tryptophan. The D gene is left open where the match is weak. Expanded clones get a size class; other rows say once, few or many, or leave the size out.

clone size,D gene,J gene,V gene,CDR3 length,CDR3 protein,CDR3 DNA
.,TRBD1,TRBJ2-5,TRBV5-4,14,CASSPGTAPETQYF,TGTGCCAGCAGCCCAGGGACAGCCCCAGAGACCCAGTACTTC
.,TRBD2,TRBJ2-2,TRBV3-1/TRBV3-2,14,CASAGGSNTGELFF,TGTGCCAGCGCGGGCGGGAGTAACACCGGGGAGCTGTTTTTT
.,.,TRBJ2-3,TRBV9,12,CASSARGDTQYF,TGTGCCAGCAGCGCTCGCGGAGATACGCAGTATTTT
once,.,TRBJ1-1,TRBV6-5,12,CASMKWDGGAFF,TGTGCCAGCATGAAGTGGGATGGAGGAGCTTTCTTT
.,.,TRBJ1-6,TRBV12-5,14,CASGLPGQGSPLHF,TGTGCTAGTGGTTTACCAGGGCAGGGATCACCCCTCCACTTT
.,TRBD2,TRBJ2-2,TRBV5-8,16,CASSSGDYLNTGELFF,TGTGCCAGCAGCTCTGGGGACTACTTGAACACCGGGGAGCTGTTTTTT
once,.,TRBJ2-1,TRBV7-9,12,CASSLGSNEQFF,TGTGCCAGCAGCCTCGGGAGCAATGAGCAGTTCTTC
.,TRBD2,TRBJ2-5,TRBV9,17,CASSAHGGSGAQETQYF,TGTGCCAGCAGCGCCCACGGGGGTAGCGGGGCCCAAGAGACCCAGTACTTC
.,.,TRBJ1-1,TRBV12-3/TRBV12-4,13,CASSLQENTEAFF,TGTGCCAGCAGTCTCCAGGAGAACACTGAAGCTTTCTTT
.,.,TRBJ2-7,TRBV12-1,16,CASSAGQGPYTYEQYF,TGTGCCAGCAGCGCCGGACAGGGGCCCTATACCTACGAGCAGTACTTC
few,.,TRBJ1-1,TRBV5-6,13,CASSLLRGTEAFF,TGTGCCAGCAGCTTATTGCGTGGTACTGAAGCTTTCTTT